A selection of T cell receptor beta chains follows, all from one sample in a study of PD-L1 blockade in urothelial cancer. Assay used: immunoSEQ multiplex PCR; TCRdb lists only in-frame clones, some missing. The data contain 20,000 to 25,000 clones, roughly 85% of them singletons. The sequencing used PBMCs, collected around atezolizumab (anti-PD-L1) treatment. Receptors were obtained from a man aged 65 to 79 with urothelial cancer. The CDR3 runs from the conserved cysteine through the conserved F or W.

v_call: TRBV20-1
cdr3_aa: CSANQLNEQYF

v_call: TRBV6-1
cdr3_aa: CASSESFRGGDTEAFF

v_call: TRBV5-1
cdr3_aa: CASSGRWGQVDEQFF

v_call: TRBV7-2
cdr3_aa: CASSTGTGNTIYF

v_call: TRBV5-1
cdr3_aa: CASSLVGSGRGYEQYF

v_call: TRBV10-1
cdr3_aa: CASSDRASGSTGTDTQYF

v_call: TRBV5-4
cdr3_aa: CASSPSSGRDEQYF

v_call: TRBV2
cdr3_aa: CASIFGLAGRETQYF

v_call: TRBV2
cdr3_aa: CASSFSLDVVSNQPQHF

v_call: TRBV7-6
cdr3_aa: CASSPEFGELFF

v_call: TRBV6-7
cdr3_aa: CASSPPTSGTIIYNEQFF

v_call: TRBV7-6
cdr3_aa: CASSLARAGPSSYNEQFF

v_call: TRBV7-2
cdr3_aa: CASSLVRGNTEAFF

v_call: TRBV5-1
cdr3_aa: CASSFGAEETQYF

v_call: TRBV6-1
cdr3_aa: CASSRDREETQYF

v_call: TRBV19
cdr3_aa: CASSSSGKPQHF

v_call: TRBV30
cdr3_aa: CASTAGMSYEQYF

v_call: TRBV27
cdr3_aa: CASSYRRQETQYF

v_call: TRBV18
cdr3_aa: CASHPSGGADYGYTF

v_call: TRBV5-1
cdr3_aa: CASSLARGGEKLFF

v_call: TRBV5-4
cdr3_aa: CASSRMDIYEQYF

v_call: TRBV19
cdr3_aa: CASSLSGRLYNEQFF

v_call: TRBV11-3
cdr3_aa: CASSQTGVTYEQYF

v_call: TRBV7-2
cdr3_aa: CASSSSGRYSYNEQFF

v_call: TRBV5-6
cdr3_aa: CASSSTTGSNEKLFF

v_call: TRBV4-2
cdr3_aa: CASSQEDFRSYEQYF

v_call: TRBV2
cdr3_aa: CASSLTEDYGYTF

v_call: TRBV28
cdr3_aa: CASTREMGYGYTF

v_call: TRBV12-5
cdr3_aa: CASGFAGAGGVNEQFF

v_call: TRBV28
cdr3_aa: CASSLYRGEMNTEAFF

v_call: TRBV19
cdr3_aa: CASSPTGGVNYGYTF

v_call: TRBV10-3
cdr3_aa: CAISKLGTGDQPQHF

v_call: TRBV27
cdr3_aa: CASSRTSGRAADTQYF

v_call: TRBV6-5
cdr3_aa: CASRVTGEDYGYTF

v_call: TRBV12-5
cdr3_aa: CASGEGSFSYNEQFF

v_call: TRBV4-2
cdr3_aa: CASSQDLAGGSGELFF

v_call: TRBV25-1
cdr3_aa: CASSGSQGIGNTIYF

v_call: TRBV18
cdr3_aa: CASSPLGGSSHNEQFF

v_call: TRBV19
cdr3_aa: CASSPPGTLHGELFF

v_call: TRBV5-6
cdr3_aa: CASSFLSSAGQGYDGYTF

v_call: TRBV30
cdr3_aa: CAWSRPGTGDEQFF

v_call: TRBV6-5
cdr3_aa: CASSFQDRLNTEAFF